This T cell receptor (beta chain) was captured in a study of T cell responses to AZD1222 COVID-19 vaccine. The overall study: Combined were second doses at about 4 or about 12 weeks.

Method: immunoSEQ multiplex PCR; TCRdb's copy keeps in-frame clones and lacks some. The table records around 100,000 clones, 65% to 85% of them present only once. Study observations and caveats: An increase in Spike-specific TCR breadth and depth was observed after two AZD1222 doses. Spike-wide coverage was observed for vaccine-associated CD4 TCRs, with dominant responses at 160-218 and 743-854. Donors were largely white British and mainly female; clonal diversity was possibly underestimated.

A word on this clone: Its antigen is unidentified. This specimen includes other DNA sequences encoding the same CDR3.

The source was peripheral blood, collected on day 0 of AZD1222 vaccination. The receptor comes from an adult in good health.

The CDR3 reads CASSPGLAGETQYF. The DNA for the CDR3 is TGCGCCAGCAGCCCGGGACTAGCTGGGGAGACCCAGTACTTC. The chain employs TRBV5-1 and TRBJ2-5, with 9 bases lining up with TRBD2. The CDR3 is 14 residues long. V was pared by 4 bases and J by 5 bases, with 6 bases of the junction left unmatched. Germline CDR1 SGHRS, CDR2 YFSETQ.